The rows below give T cell receptor beta chains drawn from one sample of a study of CD8 T cells in ankylosing spondylitis. A single record per CDR3 protein comes from TCRdb applying MiXCR to the 5' RACE reads. Of 700,000 or so distinct CDR3 sequences in the sample, about 20% were seen once. The sample consisted of blood, either unsorted or a sorted T cell fraction (not recorded which). The receptors come from a male donor with ankylosing spondylitis. Both conserved end residues are part of each CDR3. A D gene is named only where the DNA matches it firmly. Clone size is stated in some rows and not others, as once, few, many or a class when expanded.

TRBV29-1	10	-	TRBJ2-5	-	CSVPSGDQYF	TGCAGCGTTCCCTCCGGGGACCAGTACTTC
TRBV6-1	15	once	TRBJ1-4	-	CASRSDPEGNEKLFF	TGTGCCAGCAGGTCAGACCCCGAGGGTAATGAAAAACTGTTTTTT
TRBV7-8	19	many	TRBJ2-6	TRBD1	CASSQGWDRGFSGANVLTF	TGTGCCAGCAGCCAAGGCTGGGACAGAGGATTCTCTGGGGCCAACGTCCTGACTTTC
TRBV29-1	12	-	TRBJ2-5	-	CSVDGRGETQYF	TGCAGCGTTGACGGCCGAGGAGAGACCCAGTACTTC
TRBV5-1	16	few	TRBJ1-1	-	CASSLGFGAQELVAFF	TGCGCCAGCAGCTTGGGTTTTGGGGCGCAGGAGTTGGTAGCTTTCTTT
TRBV4-1	13	-	TRBJ2-7	-	CASSQDPAGEQYF	TGCGCCAGCAGCCAAGACCCCGCGGGGGAGCAGTACTTC
TRBV4-1	15	-	TRBJ2-3	-	CASSQGGAHTDTQYF	TGCGCCAGCAGCCAAGGGGGGGCTCACACAGATACGCAGTATTTT
TRBV20-1	15	few	TRBJ2-5	-	CSARDGGTAGETQYF	TGCAGTGCTAGAGATGGAGGGACAGCGGGCGAGACCCAGTACTTC
TRBV12-3/TRBV12-4	13	-	TRBJ2-4	TRBD1	CASSRTGPLIQYF	TGTGCCAGCAGTCGGACAGGACCCTTGATTCAGTACTTC
TRBV12-3/TRBV12-4	14	-	TRBJ1-2	-	CASSYREMGYGYTF	TGTGCCAGCAGCTACAGGGAAATGGGCTATGGCTACACCTTC
TRBV7-9	16	-	TRBJ2-1	-	CASSWGNLVSYNEQFF	TGTGCCAGCAGCTGGGGGAATTTGGTGTCCTACAATGAGCAGTTCTTC
TRBV29-1	16	many	TRBJ2-7	-	CSVEVLDRDLKYEQYF	TGCAGCGTTGAAGTCTTGGACCGAGATCTGAAATACGAGCAGTACTTC
TRBV7-9	15	-	TRBJ2-3	TRBD2	CASSSFAGGPDTQYF	TGTGCCAGCAGCTCCTTCGCGGGGGGACCAGATACGCAGTATTTT
TRBV20-1	20	few	TRBJ1-2	-	CSAREGEVSGAPGGRVGYTF	TGCAGTGCTAGAGAGGGCGAGGTTTCAGGGGCCCCGGGCGGTCGTGTCGGCTACACCTTC
TRBV28	19	-	TRBJ1-5	TRBD1	CASSLAWGKGQGGTQPQHF	TGTGCCAGCAGTTTAGCGTGGGGCAAGGGACAGGGGGGGACTCAGCCCCAGCATTTT
TRBV18	18	few	TRBJ1-5	-	CASSPRGQLGTNNQPQHF	TGTGCCAGCTCTCCTAGAGGACAGCTAGGGACTAACAATCAGCCCCAGCATTTT
TRBV29-1	14	many	TRBJ2-2	TRBD2	CSVVGTRYTGELFF	TGCAGCGTTGTTGGGACTAGGTACACCGGGGAGCTGTTTTTT
TRBV21-1	16	few	TRBJ1-1	-	CASSKGTGALNTEAFF	TGTGCCAGCAGCAAAGGCACAGGAGCCTTGAACACTGAAGCTTTCTTT
TRBV12-3/TRBV12-4	16	-	TRBJ1-4	TRBD1	CASSKHGTGGGEKLFF	TGTGCCAGCAGCAAGCACGGGACAGGTGGAGGTGAAAAACTGTTTTTT
TRBV11-2	16	many	TRBJ2-3	TRBD2	CASSSVSGGPRDTQYF	TGTGCCAGCAGCTCCGTTAGCGGGGGCCCCCGAGATACGCAGTATTTT
TRBV20-1	13	-	TRBJ1-2	-	CSARDIQSYGYTF	TGCAGTGCTAGAGATATACAGAGCTATGGCTACACCTTC
TRBV6-1	13	-	TRBJ1-1	TRBD1	CASKSGGSTEAFF	TGTGCCAGCAAATCAGGGGGGAGCACTGAAGCTTTCTTT
TRBV6-2/TRBV6-3	14	few	TRBJ2-3	TRBD1	CASSWDSRRDTQYF	TGTGCCAGCAGTTGGGACAGCCGAAGAGATACGCAGTATTTT
TRBV27	14	few	TRBJ1-1	TRBD1	CASSWGQGIGEAFF	TGTGCCAGCAGTTGGGGACAGGGTATAGGTGAAGCTTTCTTT
TRBV6-1	14	-	TRBJ2-1	-	CASGTGISYNEQFF	TGTGCCAGCGGCACAGGGATCTCCTACAATGAGCAGTTCTTC
TRBV7-9	12	-	TRBJ2-2	TRBD1	CASRGTAGELFF	TGTGCCAGCAGGGGGACAGCCGGGGAGCTGTTTTTT
TRBV7-8	19	many	TRBJ2-1	TRBD2	CASSLGGGLAGGPSNEQFF	TGTGCCAGCAGCTTAGGGGGGGGGCTAGCGGGAGGGCCGTCCAATGAGCAGTTCTTC
TRBV4-2	17	-	TRBJ2-6	-	CASSQEGILPGANVLTF	TGTGCCAGCAGCCAAGAGGGCATTTTACCTGGGGCCAACGTCCTGACTTTC
TRBV6-5	16	few	TRBJ1-3	TRBD1	CASSYSQQGAGNTIYF	TGTGCCAGCAGTTACTCGCAACAGGGGGCTGGAAACACCATATATTTT
TRBV20-1	11	few	TRBJ1-2	-	CSSSEGIPYTF	TGCAGTTCCTCGGAGGGGATTCCCTACACCTTC
TRBV7-8	18	few	TRBJ2-4	-	CASSLERAGSLAKNIQYF	TGTGCCAGCAGCTTAGAAAGGGCAGGGTCCTTAGCCAAAAACATTCAGTACTTC
TRBV10-3	14	-	TRBJ2-7	TRBD2	CAISDLAGEDEQYF	TGTGCCATCAGTGACCTAGCGGGAGAGGACGAGCAGTACTTC
TRBV5-1	17	-	TRBJ2-2	TRBD2	CASSAGTSGIGAGELFF	TGCGCCAGCAGTGCCGGGACTAGCGGGATTGGGGCCGGGGAGCTGTTTTTT
TRBV7-3	13	few	TRBJ2-5	-	CASSLRWEETQYF	TGTGCCAGCAGCCTTCGGTGGGAGGAGACCCAGTACTTC
TRBV3-1	11	-	TRBJ1-2	-	CASSPRRLSTF	TGTGCCAGCAGCCCTCGGAGGTTGAGCACCTTC
TRBV7-8	15	few	TRBJ2-7	TRBD2	CASTLGTSGGYEQYF	TGTGCCAGCACCCTTGGGACTAGCGGGGGTTACGAGCAGTACTTC
TRBV4-1	16	-	TRBJ2-2	TRBD2	CASSQGLADYTGELFF	TGCGCCAGCAGCCAAGGACTAGCAGATTACACCGGGGAGCTGTTTTTT
TRBV7-9	13	few	TRBJ1-1	-	CASSLARDREAFF	TGTGCCAGCAGCTTAGCGCGCGACCGTGAAGCTTTCTTT
TRBV12-3/TRBV12-4	14	few	TRBJ2-1	TRBD2	CASSPRDSGNEQFF	TGTGCCAGCAGTCCCCGGGATAGCGGGAATGAGCAGTTCTTC
TRBV4-3	14	few	TRBJ1-6	-	CASSLSRNNSPLHF	TGCGCCAGCAGTCTGAGTCGGAATAATTCACCCCTCCACTTT
TRBV19	14	-	TRBJ1-5	-	CASSIIFSNQPQHF	TGTGCCAGTAGTATCATCTTCAGCAATCAGCCCCAGCATTTT
TRBV7-9	17	-	TRBJ2-3	TRBD2	CASSLPLAGGKVDTQYF	TGTGCCAGCAGCTTGCCCCTAGCGGGGGGGAAGGTCGATACGCAGTATTTT
TRBV7-9	17	few	TRBJ2-1	TRBD2	CASSPHTGTSGYNEQFF	TGTGCCAGCAGCCCTCATACCGGGACTAGCGGCTACAATGAGCAGTTCTTC
TRBV5-1	16	few	TRBJ2-7	TRBD2	CASSRTSGVSSYEQYF	TGCGCCAGCAGCAGAACTAGCGGGGTGTCATCCTACGAGCAGTACTTC
TRBV12-5	15	few	TRBJ2-1	TRBD2	CASAPLAGGPHEQFF	TGTGCTAGTGCACCACTAGCGGGGGGCCCCCATGAGCAGTTCTTC
TRBV24-1	15	-	TRBJ2-1	-	CATSDLRDSNNEQFF	TGTGCCACCAGTGATCTCCGAGACAGCAACAATGAGCAGTTCTTC
TRBV7-2	15	-	TRBJ2-2	-	CASSEVQHSTGELFF	TGTGCCAGCAGCGAAGTACAGCATTCCACCGGGGAGCTGTTTTTT
TRBV6-1	15	few	TRBJ2-2	TRBD2	CATGAGKYFTGELFF	TGTGCCACAGGAGCGGGAAAATACTTCACCGGGGAGCTGTTTTTT